This T cell receptor beta chain was sequenced in a study of blood T cells in healthy people across ages. The sample holds many counts of this clonotype. A second PCR of 7 to 11 cycles used a sample-barcoded 5' primer and a J-beta primer mix. TCRdb called the 5' RACE reads again in MiXCR, with one record for every CDR3 protein. Altogether about 1.5 million distinct CDR3 sequences are present, approximately 42% being singletons, with the ten largest covering approximately 4%. Deletions cut 4 bases from V and 2 bases from J, with 10 bases between. CDR1 is SGHRS and CDR2 is YFSETQ in the germline V gene. The CDR3 runs 13 residues.

The sample consisted of blood. The chain combines TRBV5-1 with TRBJ2-7; D gene unclear. The receptor was derived from a woman aged 18-29 years in good health. The CDR3 DNA reads as TGCGCCAGCAGCCTTACTGACACCTACGAGCAGTACTTC. Translation: CASSLTDTYEQYF.